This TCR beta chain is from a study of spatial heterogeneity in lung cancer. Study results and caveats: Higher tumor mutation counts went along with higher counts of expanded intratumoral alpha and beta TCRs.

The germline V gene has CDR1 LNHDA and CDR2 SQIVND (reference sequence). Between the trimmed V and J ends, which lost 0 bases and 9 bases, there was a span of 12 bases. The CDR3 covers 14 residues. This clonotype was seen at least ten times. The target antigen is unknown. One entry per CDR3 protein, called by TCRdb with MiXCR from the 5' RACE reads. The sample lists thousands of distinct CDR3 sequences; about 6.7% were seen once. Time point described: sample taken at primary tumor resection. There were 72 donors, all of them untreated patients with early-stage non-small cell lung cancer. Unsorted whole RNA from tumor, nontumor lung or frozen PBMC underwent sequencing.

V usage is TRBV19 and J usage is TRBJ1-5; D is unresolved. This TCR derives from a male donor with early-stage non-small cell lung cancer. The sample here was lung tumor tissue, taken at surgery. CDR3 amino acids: CASSIEAGPRPQHF. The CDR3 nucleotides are TGTGCCAGTAGTATAGAGGCCGGGCCCCGGCCCCAGCATTTT. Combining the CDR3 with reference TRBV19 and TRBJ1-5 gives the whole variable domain DGGITQSPKYLFRKEGQNVTLSCEQNLNHDAMYWYRQDPGQGLRLIYYSQIVNDFQKGDIAEGYSVSREKKESFPLTVTSAQKNPTAFYLCASSIEAGPRPQHFGDGTRLSIL.